These 15 T cell receptor beta chains came from one sample sequenced in a study of early T cells in non-severe SARS-CoV-2 infection. TCRdb reprocessed the 5' RACE reads via MiXCR and lists one record per CDR3 protein. The sample lists more than 70,000 distinct CDR3 sequences, around an eighth occurring once. The sample was whole blood. The receptors come from an adult who was a healthcare worker with PCR-confirmed SARS-CoV-2 infection or an uninfected control (not recorded which).

The V call is TRBV7-3, the J call TRBJ2-2; a possible D gene is TRBD1 (6 bases). Trimming stripped 5 bases from V and 4 bases from J, with 14 bases between. Germline-derived CDR1 and CDR2 are SGHTA and FQGTGA. CDR3 length equals 15 residues. The CDR3 loop is CASSPGQFPTGELFF. The CDR3 DNA reads TGTGCCAGCAGCCCCGGACAGTTTCCCACCGGGGAGCTGTTTTTT.

This clonotype was seen ten or more times. The genes are TRBV6-5 and TRBJ2-7, with 11 bases that match TRBD1. Germline V lookup: CDR1 MNHEY, CDR2 SVGAGI. Germline trimming cut 7 bases from V and 3 bases from J; bases unmatched to any gene: 5. This CDR3 is built from 14 residues. The CDR3 loop is CASTRGTGGYEQYF. In DNA form, the CDR3 reads TGTGCCAGCACTCGAGGGACAGGGGGCTACGAGCAGTACTTC.

This clonotype was seen a few times. CDR3 in amino acids: CSVDGQGDSGANVLTF. CDR3 in DNA: TGCAGCGTTGATGGACAGGGGGACTCAGGGGCCAACGTCCTGACTTTC. This chain connects TRBV29-1 to TRBJ2-6, with 10 bases fitting TRBD1. With 3 bases clipped from V and 4 bases from J, the junction kept 6 bases outside the gene matches. The CDR3 sequence is 16 residues long. Germline CDR1 reads SQVTM; CDR2 reads ANQGSEA.

This clonotype was seen repeatedly, ten times or more. This chain connects TRBV13 to TRBJ2-7; 7 nucleotides line up with TRBD2. Trimming at V came to 1 base and at J to 2 bases, leaving 2 bases not matched to a gene. Germline values: CDR1 PRHDT, CDR2 FYEKMQ (reference sequence). This CDR3 spans 14 amino acids. CDR3 sequence reads: CASSLEGRAYEQYF. In DNA, the CDR3 is TGTGCCAGCAGCTTAGAGGGGAGGGCCTACGAGCAGTACTTC.

This clonotype has just a few counts. The chain employs TRBV24-1 and TRBJ2-1; possibly TRBD2 for D (6 bases). Trimming took off 1 base at V and 6 bases at J, with 9 bases between the two ends. The germline CDR1 and CDR2 sequences are KGHDR and SFDVKD. This CDR3 contains 14 residues. CDR3 nucleotides: TGTGCCACCAGTGATTTCTCCGGGAGCAATGAGCAGTTCTTC. Translated: CATSDFSGSNEQFF.

This chain joins TRBV20-1 and TRBJ2-7; either TRBD1 or TRBD2 may fit D (5 bases each). There are 15 residues in the CDR3. Germline CDR1 reads DFQATT; CDR2 reads SNEGSKA (reference sequence). The germline V and J ends were trimmed by 2 bases and 3 bases, with 17 bases remaining between them. This CDR3 is CSARHSGTDVYEQYF. The CDR3 DNA follows: TGCAGTGCTAGACATTCCGGGACGGACGTCTACGAGCAGTACTTC.

The chain employs TRBV30 and TRBJ2-3; TRBD2 might be the D (7 bases). Deletions cut 2 bases from V and 4 bases from J, with 16 bases between. Per germline, CDR1 GTSNPN and CDR2 SVGIG (reference sequence). The CDR3 runs 15 residues. CDR3 in DNA: TGTGCCTGGAGTAGGGGGGAGGGAAGACCAGATACGCAGTATTTT. The encoded protein is CAWSRGEGRPDTQYF.

This clonotype was detected only a few times. The chain carries TRBV6-2 or TRBV6-3 and TRBJ1-5, with a possible D match to TRBD1 (5 bases). This CDR3 contains 14 residues. Germline V lookup: CDR1 MNHEY, CDR2 SVGEGT. Trimming pared 4 bases from V and 1 base from J, leaving 8 bases between. For the CDR3, the DNA is TGTGCCAGCAGTTTCCGGGACAGCAATCAGCCCCAGCATTTT. It yields the protein CASSFRDSNQPQHF.

This clonotype was recorded many times. This chain joins TRBV18 and TRBJ1-1; D uncertain. Per the germline V gene, CDR1 is KGHSH and CDR2 is LQKENI. V gave up 6 bases and J gave up 1 base, with 9 bases separating them. This CDR3 contains 13 residues. CDR3 DNA sequence: TGTGCCAGCTCCCTCAGTGGGAACACTGAAGCTTTCTTT. Residues: CASSLSGNTEAFF. The entire variable domain, with the rest obtained from reference TRBV18 and TRBJ1-1, is as follows: NAGVMQNPRHLVRRRGQEARLRCSPMKGHSHVYWYRQLPEEGLKFMVYLQKENIIDESGMPKERFSAEFPKEGPSILRIQQVVRGDSAAYFCASSLSGNTEAFFGQGTRLTVV.

In its sample, this clonotype was seen a few times. The chain is built from TRBV5-1 and TRBJ1-6; no clear D. Looked up from germline, CDR1 is SGHRS and CDR2 is YFSETQ. V was trimmed by 3 bases and J by 0 bases, leaving 22 bases between them. The CDR3 is 20 amino acids. The DNA of the CDR3 is TGCGCCAGCAGCTCCGAAAAGGAAGTCACGGCTCGCTCCTATAATTCACCCCTCCACTTT. It translates to CASSSEKEVTARSYNSPLHF.

This clonotype has only a few counts. The genes are TRBV20-1 and TRBJ2-3, with TRBD1 matching 8 bases. This CDR3 has 15 amino acids. CDR1 is DFQATT and CDR2 is SNEGSKA in the germline V gene (reference sequence). Written as DNA, the CDR3 is TGCAGCGTCTCCAGACAGGGGACCTCGGAAGATACGCAGTATTTT. It translates to CSVSRQGTSEDTQYF.

This clonotype was counted ten times or more. The chain joins TRBV2 to TRBJ2-3; a possible D gene is TRBD1 (5 bases). V shed 3 bases and J shed 4 bases, with 5 bases lying between them. Germline V CDR1 and CDR2: SNHLY, FYNNEI. The CDR3 has 12 amino acids. In DNA, the CDR3 is TGTGCCAGCAGTGACAGGGCAGATACGCAGTATTTT. Translated, it gives CASSDRADTQYF.

The genes are TRBV29-1 and TRBJ2-1; D is possibly TRBD1 or TRBD2 (5 bases each). Trimming stripped 4 bases from V and 5 bases from J, with 15 bases between. The CDR3 covers 14 residues. From germline, CDR1 is SQVTM and CDR2 ANQGSEA. CDR3 protein: CSVAPAGTDNEQFF. Written as DNA, the CDR3 is TGCAGCGTTGCTCCGGCCGGGACCGACAATGAGCAGTTCTTC.

This clonotype was counted a few times. The rearrangement uses TRBV18 and TRBJ2-2; TRBD2 might be the D (5 bases). V was trimmed by 0 bases and J by 3 bases, leaving 5 bases between them. The CDR3 covers 14 residues. Germline V lookup: CDR1 KGHSH, CDR2 LQKENI. The CDR3 spells CASSPPRDTGELFF. The CDR3 DNA follows: TGTGCCAGCTCACCACCGCGGGACACCGGGGAGCTGTTTTTT.

V and J are TRBV3-1 and TRBJ2-3; the match to TRBD1 covers 9 bases. Germline CDR1 and CDR2: LGHDT and YNNKEL (reference sequence). The CDR3 consists of 13 residues. V lost 5 bases and J lost 11; bases outside the gene matches: 8. The CDR3 DNA follows: TGTGCCAGCAGCTACGGACAGGGGAATAGGCAGTATTTT. Amino acid sequence: CASSYGQGNRQYF.